One sample yielded the 3 T cell receptor beta chains listed below, sequenced in a study of blood T cell repertoires in COVID-19. Libraries were prepared by immunoSEQ multiplex PCR; TCRdb keeps only in-frame clonotypes and omits some of them. The table includes tens of thousands of clones, around 88% detected once. The specimen was peripheral blood. These receptors were obtained from a man aged 55 to 70 with acute or convalescent COVID-19.

The chain carries TRBV27 and TRBJ1-5, with a tentative D call TRBD1 (6 bases). Germline V gene sequence: CDR1 MNHEY, CDR2 SMNVEV (reference sequence). This CDR3 is 15 amino acids long. Between the trimmed V and J ends, which lost 6 bases and 2 bases, there was a span of 14 bases. CDR3 in amino acids: CASRRNRDRNQPQHF. Here the CDR3 DNA reads TGTGCCAGCAGGAGAAACAGGGATCGCAATCAGCCCCAGCATTTT.

The chain employs TRBV25-1 and TRBJ2-5; maybe TRBD2 (6 bases). The CDR3 covers 15 residues. Germline loops: CDR1 MGHDK, CDR2 SYGVNS. V shed 4 bases and J shed 5 bases, with 17 bases lying between them. The CDR3 protein is CASSVSGVKSETQYF. As DNA, the CDR3 is TGTGCCAGCAGTGTGTCGGGGGTAAAGAGTGAGACCCAGTACTTC.

This chain links TRBV19 with TRBJ2-6; TRBD2 matches 7 bases. Germline V gene sequence: CDR1 LNHDA, CDR2 SQIVND (reference sequence). The CDR3 length is 17 residues. Trimming cost V 10 bases and J 0 bases; bases outside gene matches: 12. The CDR3 sequence is CATRRGGGTSGANVLTF. Written as DNA, the CDR3 is TGTGCCACTCGCCGCGGCGGGGGAACCTCTGGGGCCAACGTCCTGACTTTC.